This record looks at one TCR beta chain sequence and its context. The antigen is unknown. CDR3 length: 14 residues. Germline assignment: CDR1 LNHNV and CDR2 YYDKDF (reference sequence). Trimming took off 0 bases at V and 5 bases at J, with 7 bases between the two ends. Only in-frame clones appear in the TCRdb table, and some are missing; sequencing was by immunoSEQ multiplex PCR. The table has 20,000 to 25,000 clones, roughly 94% seen once. These data are taken from a study of graft-versus-host responses after intestinal transplantation. General study findings and limits: Where graft-donor T cell macrochimerism was present, patients had high graft-versus-host to host-versus-graft clonal ratios in allografts.

V is TRBV15 and J is TRBJ2-2; D not certain. This receptor was taken from a human patient who received an intestinal transplant, so some T cells may come from the graft donor. The starting material was PBMCs, obtained 156 days after intestinal transplant. The CDR3 region has the DNA TGTGCCACCAGCAGAGATTGGCGAACCGGGGAGCTGTTTTTT. Its translation is CATSRDWRTGELFF.